This T cell receptor (beta chain) comes out of a study of breast tumors, draining lymph nodes, adjacent tissues. In germline, CDR1 is LNHDA, CDR2 SQIVND (reference sequence). The ends lost 7 bases at V and 4 bases at J; junction bases unmatched: 6. CDR3 length: 16 residues. The lymph nodes were axillary draining lymph nodes from breast cancer patients. TCRdb reanalysed the multiplex PCR reads using MiXCR and keeps one entry per CDR3 protein. Of fewer than 140,000 distinct CDR3 sequences in the sample, about 29% were seen once. For this clonotype: Its antigen is not identified. Given the absence of the conserved phenylalanine or tryptophan at the CDR3 end, a read error is likely.

Study observations and caveats: Compared with lymph nodes, tumors were less diverse; compared with nontumor tissue, more.

The sample was axillary lymph node tissue. The TCR was taken from a female donor with breast cancer. Some clones in this sample may be carry-over from other donors' samples. J is TRBJ2-3 and V is TRBV19, with 15 bases identical to TRBD2. The CDR3 sequence is CASNGLAGGRADTQYS. As DNA, the CDR3 is TGTGCCAGTAACGGACTAGCGGGGGGGAGGGCAGATACGCAGTATTCC.